Listed below are T cell receptor beta chains from one sample, sequenced in a study of blood T cell repertoires in COVID-19. The assay was immunoSEQ multiplex PCR, and TCRdb's table has in-frame clones only and misses some. The data contain some 150,000 clones, roughly four fifths of them singletons. Sample: peripheral blood. The receptors were sampled from a human donor with acute or convalescent COVID-19. The donor label of this sample is uncertain. Each CDR3 is given without its conserved first and last residue.

J gene | V gene | CDR3 protein
TRBJ1-2 | TRBV5-4 | ASSPDRVGGYT
TRBJ2-4 | TRBV14 | ASSPGEGLAKNIQY
TRBJ2-1 | TRBV5-1 | ASSLQTGREQF
TRBJ1-3 | TRBV7-9 | ASSPTGGRNTIY
TRBJ1-4 | TRBV12-3/TRBV12-4 | ASSAYRGKLF
TRBJ2-1 | TRBV12-3/TRBV12-4 | ASSPSEGNEQF
TRBJ1-6 | TRBV7-9 | ASSLQGEGTPLH
TRBJ2-3 | TRBV27 | ASSWGQLRTDTQY
TRBJ2-5 | TRBV13 | ASSLGGTEETQY
TRBJ2-7 | TRBV6-5 | ASRAGTGSWEQY
TRBJ2-2 | TRBV3-1/TRBV3-2 | ASSQVTGGYGELF
TRBJ1-4 | TRBV7-8 | ASSLTGDSEKLF
TRBJ2-1 | TRBV27 | ATLGAGSYNEQF